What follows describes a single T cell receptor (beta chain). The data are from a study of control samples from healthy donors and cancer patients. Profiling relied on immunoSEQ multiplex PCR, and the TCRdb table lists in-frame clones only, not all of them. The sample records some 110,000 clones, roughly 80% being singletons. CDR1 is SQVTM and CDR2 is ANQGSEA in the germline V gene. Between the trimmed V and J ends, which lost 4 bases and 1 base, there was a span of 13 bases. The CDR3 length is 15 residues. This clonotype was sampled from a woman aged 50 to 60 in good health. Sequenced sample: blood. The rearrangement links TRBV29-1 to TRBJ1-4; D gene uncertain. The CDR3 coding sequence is TGCAGCGTTGTTGGTGAAGGTCTAACTAATGAAAAACTGTTTTTT. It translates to CSVVGEGLTNEKLFF.